A selection of T cell receptor beta chains follows, all from one sample in a study of STAT5B mutations in CD4+ large granular lymphocyte leukemia. Some clones are missing from TCRdb's copy, which holds only in-frame ones; the method was immunoSEQ multiplex PCR. Altogether fewer than 40,000 clones are present, around 80% being singletons, with the ten largest covering 2% to 3%. What was sequenced was CD4+ T cells from blood buffy coats. The receptor source for this set is a human donor in good health. Each CDR3 is given with its conserved first and last residue. D genes are given only for firm matches. Rows may omit the clone size; those that give it use once, few, many or a size class.

cdr3_nt cdr3_aa clone_size d_call j_call v_call
TGTGCCAGCAGCGCAGACAGGGGGCCCTCTGGGGCCAACGTCCTGACTTTC CASSADRGPSGANVLTF - TRBD1 TRBJ2-6 TRBV9
TGTGCCAGCAGCTTAGACAGGGCCACCTACGAGCAGTACTTC CASSLDRATYEQYF - - TRBJ2-7 TRBV7-2
TGCAGCGCTGCGTTCAAGGGGCCCCAGCATTTT CSAAFKGPQHF - - TRBJ1-5 TRBV20-1
TGTGCCAGCAGCGGTGACCCGACAAGGGGCTCACCCCTCCACTTT CASSGDPTRGSPLHF - - TRBJ1-6 TRBV9
TGTGCCAGCAGGGGAGTGTGGCCGAACACTGAAGCTTTCTTT CASRGVWPNTEAFF - - TRBJ1-1 TRBV19
TGCGCCAGCAGTGACAGAGGGGGGGGGCACCCTGGAAACACCATATATTTT CASSDRGGGHPGNTIYF - - TRBJ1-3 TRBV10-1
TGTGCCAGCAGCGCCATAAGGGTCGCTTACACTGAAGCTTTCTTT CASSAIRVAYTEAFF - - TRBJ1-1 TRBV7-9
TGTGCCAGCAGCTCAGGGGGTCTATACGAGCAGTACTTC CASSSGGLYEQYF - TRBD1 TRBJ2-7 TRBV7-2
TGTGCCAGCAGCTTAGGGGACAGGACTGAAGCTTTCTTT CASSLGDRTEAFF few TRBD1 TRBJ1-1 TRBV7-9
TGTGCCAGCAGCTTCTTAACCGGACAGGGCCGTGGCTACACCTTC CASSFLTGQGRGYTF - TRBD1 TRBJ1-2 TRBV11-2
TGTGCCAGCCAATCTAGCGGGGGGGCCCAAGAGACCCAGTACTTC CASQSSGGAQETQYF few TRBD2 TRBJ2-5 TRBV19
TGTGCCAGCAGCCAAGGAACAGGGAGGGTTAACACTGAAGCTTTCTTT CASSQGTGRVNTEAFF once - TRBJ1-1 TRBV14
TGTGCCAGTAGTCAGCTAGCGGGGTACGAGCAGTACTTC CASSQLAGYEQYF - TRBD2 TRBJ2-7 TRBV19
TGTGCCAGTAGTAGGGGGCCCCTAGAGTTTGCCAAAAACATTCAGTACTTC CASSRGPLEFAKNIQYF - - TRBJ2-4 TRBV19
TGTGCCAGCAGTCCGGGACAAGACCCGGTGAACACTGAAGCTTTCTTT CASSPGQDPVNTEAFF - - TRBJ1-1 TRBV6-6
TGTGCCAGCTCGTCCCAATCTAGCGGGGCAAACACCGGGGAGCTGTTTTTT CASSSQSSGANTGELFF - TRBD2 TRBJ2-2 TRBV18
TGTGCCTGGAGTCTGGACCAAGCCTACGAGCAGTACTTC CAWSLDQAYEQYF - - TRBJ2-7 TRBV30
TGTGCCATCAGTGACCTCGTGGGGACTAGCGCAAGCACAGATACGCAGTATTTT CAISDLVGTSASTDTQYF - TRBD2 TRBJ2-3 TRBV10-3
TGTGCCAGCAGCCCACTGGGGCGGTTGAACACTGAAGCTTTCTTT CASSPLGRLNTEAFF few - TRBJ1-1 TRBV28
TGTGCCTGGAGTGACGCGGCTAGCTATGGCTACACCTTC CAWSDAASYGYTF once - TRBJ1-2 TRBV30
TGTGCCAGCAGTTATCAGGGGAATGATGTTTCACCCCTCCACTTT CASSYQGNDVSPLHF - - TRBJ1-6 TRBV6-5
TGTGCCAGCAGCGTAGGTCCAGGGGTAAATTCTGGAAACACCATATATTTT CASSVGPGVNSGNTIYF - - TRBJ1-3 TRBV9
TGTGCCAGCTCCCGAGGATGCGACACCTTC CASSRGCDTF - - TRBJ1-2 TRBV27
TGTGCCAGCAGCCCACTAGACTTAGAGACCCAGTACTTC CASSPLDLETQYF - - TRBJ2-5 TRBV14
TGTGCCACCAGCCCCCGACGGATTGGGGCCGACGGTGATACGCAGTATTTT CATSPRRIGADGDTQYF - - TRBJ2-3 TRBV15
TGCAGCGTTGTTCTCCGTTACGCCAATGGCTACACCTTC CSVVLRYANGYTF - - TRBJ1-2 TRBV29-1
TGTGCCAGCAGCTTAGTAGGCGGGATCTCTGGAAACACCATATATTTT CASSLVGGISGNTIYF - - TRBJ1-3 TRBV7-2
TGTGCCAGCAGCCAAGTGGGGGGGACAGGGGGCACCGGGGAGCTGTTTTTT CASSQVGGTGGTGELFF - TRBD1 TRBJ2-2 TRBV4-2
TGTGCCAGCAGCAGGAGACTAGCGGGGAGCTATATCAATGAGCAGTTCTTC CASSRRLAGSYINEQFF - TRBD2 TRBJ2-1 TRBV9
TGTGCCAGCAGCGAGGACAGGGGCGGGTCGCGCGTTTACGAGCAGTACTTC CASSEDRGGSRVYEQYF - TRBD1 TRBJ2-7 TRBV5-6
TGCGCCAGCAGCCAAGAGGATGAGCAGTTCTTC CASSQEDEQFF few - TRBJ2-1 TRBV4-1
TGTGCCAGCAGCGGCGGCTACGAGCAGTACTTC CASSGGYEQYF - - TRBJ2-7 TRBV11-2
TGTGCCAGCAGCCACAGGGCTTCCTACACTGAAGCTTTCTTT CASSHRASYTEAFF - - TRBJ1-1 TRBV7-9
TGCGCCAGCAGCCAGGGACCGGGGCGCTACAATGAGCAGTTCTTC CASSQGPGRYNEQFF - - TRBJ2-1 TRBV4-1
TGTGCCGCAATGGCGTCAGGGAGGGACACTGAAGCTTTCTTT CAAMASGRDTEAFF - - TRBJ1-1 TRBV10-3
TGTGCCTGGAGTCCGGGGGGCCACAATGAGCAGTTCTTC CAWSPGGHNEQFF - - TRBJ2-1 TRBV30
TGTGCCAGCAGCGACAGGGGTCGGAACACTGAAGCTTTCTTT CASSDRGRNTEAFF - TRBD1 TRBJ1-1 TRBV11-3
TGTGCCACCAGCAGAGATCCGGGCGGGAGGGCGGGTGAGCAGTTCTTC CATSRDPGGRAGEQFF - TRBD2 TRBJ2-1 TRBV15
TGTGCCAGCAGTTACTTGAAGGGGATGCGCACCTTC CASSYLKGMRTF - - TRBJ1-2 TRBV6-6
TGTGCCTGGAGTGATGCGGGGACAGGCGTGAAACTGTTTTTT CAWSDAGTGVKLFF - TRBD1 TRBJ1-4 TRBV30
TGTGCCAGCAGTTACTCGGGAGAAAACTACGAGCAGTACTTC CASSYSGENYEQYF - - TRBJ2-7 TRBV6-5
TGTGCCAGCAGCTCCGGACTAGCGGCAGATACGCAGTATTTT CASSSGLAADTQYF - TRBD2 TRBJ2-3 TRBV7-7
TGTGCCAGCAGCCAAGGGCTAGCGGGCGAGACCCAGTACTTC CASSQGLAGETQYF few TRBD2 TRBJ2-5 TRBV14
TGTGCCAGCAGTGAGGGCCCGACGCCCAATGAGCAGTTCTTC CASSEGPTPNEQFF - - TRBJ2-1 TRBV6-5
TGTGCCAGCAGTTATAGGACTAGCGGGACTTCCTACGAGCAGTACTTC CASSYRTSGTSYEQYF - TRBD2 TRBJ2-7 TRBV6-5
TGTGCCAGCAGCGTAGATGTGGACGCGAACACCGGGGAGCTGTTTTTT CASSVDVDANTGELFF - - TRBJ2-2 TRBV9